The 11 T cell receptor beta chains given below trace back to one sample, sequenced in a study of blood T cell repertoires in COVID-19. Data came from immunoSEQ multiplex PCR; TCRdb stores just in-frame clones and leaves some out. Of roughly 90,000 clones listed, about nine tenths are singletons. Sequenced input: peripheral blood. All receptors derive from a human donor in a cohort sampled during active COVID-19.

This clone was recorded once. The chain uses TRBV2 and TRBJ2-6, with D unresolved. This CDR3 region has 14 residues. The germline V gene encodes CDR1 SNHLY and CDR2 FYNNEI. Trimming removed 4 bases at V and 0 bases at J, with 4 bases between. CDR3 sequence reads: CASSGRSGANVLTF. CDR3 DNA sequence: TGTGCCAGCAGTGGTCGCTCTGGGGCCAACGTCCTGACTTTC.

The V and J genes are TRBV5-1 and TRBJ1-6, with TRBD1 matching 10 bases. Germline CDR1 is SGHRS and CDR2 is YFSETQ. Losses at the gene ends were 3 bases for V and 6 bases for J; bases not matched to a gene: 3. The CDR3 has 15 residues. The CDR3 DNA reads TGCGCCAGCAGCTGGACAGGGGGTTCTAATTCACCCCTCCACTTT. This translates into CASSWTGGSNSPLHF.

V gene TRBV7-6 combines with J gene TRBJ2-7; 7 nucleotides match TRBD1. Per germline, CDR1 SGHVS and CDR2 FNYEAQ. Germline trimming cut 0 bases from V and 5 bases from J; bases unmatched to any gene: 4. The CDR3 sequence is 14 residues long. The CDR3 protein is CASSLAGGFNEQYF. Written as DNA, the CDR3 is TGTGCCAGCAGCTTAGCAGGGGGCTTCAACGAGCAGTACTTC.

The CDR3 DNA reads as TGTGCCAGCAGTCACGGGACTCCGGCGGCGCCCTCCGCTCTGCAGTACTTC. Translating it yields CASSHGTPAAPSALQYF. The rearrangement uses TRBV7-2 and TRBJ2-7; D is perhaps TRBD2 (6 bases). The length of the CDR3 is 17 residues. Germline V gene sequence: CDR1 SGHTA, CDR2 FQGNSA. V was trimmed by 6 bases and J by 9 bases, leaving 30 bases between them.

The chain combines TRBV15 with TRBJ1-2; 9 bases map to TRBD1. Germline-derived CDR1 and CDR2 are LNHNV and YYDKDF (reference sequence). This CDR3 is 16 amino acids long. The J segment lost 4 bases and the V segment lost 5 bases, leaving 11 bases of the junction unmatched. Written as DNA, the CDR3 is TGTGCCACCAGCGGAACCCGGGACAGGGAATTCTATGGCTACACCTTC. Its translation is CATSGTRDREFYGYTF.

The chain has TRBV20-1 and TRBJ2-2, with a possible D match to TRBD1 (5 bases). V lost 5 bases and J lost 5, with 18 bases in between. Looked up from germline, CDR1 is DFQATT and CDR2 is SNEGSKA (reference sequence). The CDR3 loop spans 15 amino acids. CDR3 sequence (DNA): TGCAGTGCTCGTGGGGCAGGCGCACAGACCGGGGAGCTGTTTTTT. Residues: CSARGAGAQTGELFF.

The genes are TRBV18 and TRBJ2-1; maybe TRBD2 (5 bases). Between the trimmed V and J ends, which lost 3 bases and 4 bases, there was a span of 13 bases. Germline assignment: CDR1 KGHSH and CDR2 LQKENI. This CDR3 comprises 15 residues. Here the CDR3 reads CASSPPGGLYNEQFF. The CDR3 nucleotides are TGTGCCAGCTCACCCCCAGGTGGACTTTACAATGAGCAGTTCTTC.

The chain recombines TRBV5-4 with TRBJ2-5; 9 bases align to TRBD1. CDR3 length: 17 residues. The V gene's germline CDR1 is SGHNT and CDR2 YYREEE (reference sequence). Trimming at V came to 0 bases and at J to 5 bases, leaving 11 bases not matched to a gene. CDR3 DNA: TGTGCCAGCAGCTTGGTTGGGACAGGGTTGGGTGCCGAGACCCAGTACTTC. Translating it yields CASSLVGTGLGAETQYF.

This sequence joins TRBV6-5 and TRBJ2-1; 9 nucleotides align to TRBD1. Looked up from germline, CDR1 is MNHEY and CDR2 is SVGAGI. The CDR3 covers 15 residues. V lost 0 bases to trimming and J lost 5 bases; unmatched junction nucleotides: 2. The CDR3 DNA sequence: TGTGCCAGCAGTTACTCGGGACAGGGCAACAATGAGCAGTTCTTC. Amino acid sequence: CASSYSGQGNNEQFF.

This clone was seen a few times. The rearrangement links TRBV15 to TRBJ1-5; D remains ambiguous. This CDR3 contains 18 residues. Germline lookup yields CDR1 LNHNV and CDR2 YYDKDF (reference sequence). Trimming left V 1 base short and J 1 base short, with 17 bases between. CDR3 residues: CATSRGQLPFLSNQPQHF. Here the CDR3 DNA reads TGTGCCACCAGCAGAGGGCAGTTACCCTTTCTGAGCAATCAGCCCCAGCATTTT.

The chain links TRBV10-1 to TRBJ2-3, with TRBD1 matching over 9 bases. CDR3 length: 17 amino acids. Per the germline V gene, CDR1 is WNHNN and CDR2 is SYGVQD (reference sequence). The V segment lost 1 base and the J segment 6 bases; nucleotides outside the gene matches: 11. The CDR3 sequence is CASSEYRGPGSQDTQYF. The DNA of the CDR3 is TGCGCCAGCAGTGAGTACAGGGGGCCGGGATCCCAGGATACGCAGTATTTT.